The clone carrying this T cell receptor beta chain was observed many times. Its antigen is currently unknown. These data come from a study of T cells after yellow fever vaccination. Study in general: The SMART-Seq v4 Ultra Low Input method served to prepare the low-cell-number fractions.

This CDR3 has 16 residues. Germline V gene lookup returns CDR1 MNHNS and CDR2 SASEGT. The V end lost 6 bases, the J end lost 1 base, and 13 bases lay between the germline ends. Points from the study as a whole: Few clonotypes appeared in both CD4 and CD8 compartments. The booster response re-showed most primary clones: approximately 95% CD4, approximately 85% CD8.

Generation of TCR cDNA used 5'RACE template switching (which added a universal primer site and UMIs). TCRdb recomputed calls from the 5' RACE reads with MiXCR, one row per CDR3 protein. The table lists over 110,000 distinct CDR3 sequences, around 7.7% of them singletons, with less than 0.95% in the top ten. Here the sequenced sample was CD4+ T cells sorted from PBMCs, taken 5 days after the yellow fever booster vaccination. This TCR was recovered from a man aged 25 to 40 who received the YFV17D yellow fever vaccine. The genes are TRBV6-1 and TRBJ1-6; perhaps TRBD1 as D (5 bases). This chain's CDR3 is CASRSGLGSYNSPLHF. The CDR3 nucleotides are TGTGCCAGCAGATCGGGACTTGGGTCCTATAATTCACCCCTCCACTTT.